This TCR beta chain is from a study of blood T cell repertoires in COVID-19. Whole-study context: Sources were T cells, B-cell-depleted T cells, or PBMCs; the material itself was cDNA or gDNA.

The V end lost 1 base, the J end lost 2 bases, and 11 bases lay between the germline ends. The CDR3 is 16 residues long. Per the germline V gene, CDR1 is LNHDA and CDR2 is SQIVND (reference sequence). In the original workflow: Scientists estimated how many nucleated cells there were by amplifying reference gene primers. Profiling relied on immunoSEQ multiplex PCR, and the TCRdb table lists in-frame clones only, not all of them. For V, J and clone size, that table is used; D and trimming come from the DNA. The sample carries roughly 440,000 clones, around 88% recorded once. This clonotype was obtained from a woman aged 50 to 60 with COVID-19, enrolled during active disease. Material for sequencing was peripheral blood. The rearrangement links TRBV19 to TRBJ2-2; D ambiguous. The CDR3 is CASSIGWQANTGELFF. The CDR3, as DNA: TGTGCCAGTAGTATAGGATGGCAGGCTAACACCGGGGAGCTGTTTTTT.